This T cell receptor beta chain was captured by sequencing in a study of T cells expressing NK-cell markers. In the study overall: In the group of eight sequenced donors, seven were HCMV-seropositive and one was seronegative. Study observations and caveats: Several of the donors also had these clonotypes leading their CD3+CD56-NKG2C+ fraction.

A word on this clonotype: The antigen is not known.

Germline V gene sequence: CDR1 SGHAT, CDR2 FQNNGV. This CDR3 spans 17 amino acids. Reanalyzing the 5' RACE reads, TCRdb keeps one entry per CDR3 protein, without DNA. The specimen's table records roughly 350,000 distinct CDR3 sequences. Sequencing was done on a sample of blood T cells: a sorted CD56 or NKG2C T cell subset, CD4+ or CD8+ T cells, or bulk PBMC T cells (not recorded which). The clonotype originates from a man aged 18-70 years in good health. The V gene is TRBV11-2, the J gene TRBJ1-6; TCRdb reports TRBD1, a call that lacks DNA to check it against. CDR3 in amino acids: CASSQSGTEIRGSPLHF. The entire variable domain, with the rest obtained from reference TRBV11-2 and TRBJ1-6, is as follows: EAGVAQSPRYKIIEKRQSVAFWCNPISGHATLYWYQQILGQGPKLLIQFQNNGVVDDSQLPKDRFSAERLKGVDSTLKIQPAKLEDSAVYLCASSQSGTEIRGSPLHFGNGTRLTVT.